This paragraph reports one T cell receptor beta chain. This clone was recorded only once. Its recognized antigen is unknown. Base-call qualities are not available, and no considerably larger clone is one nucleotide away. At diagnosis, peripheral blood, uninvolved tumor-adjacent lung and tumor were collected and were preserved as a mix of fresh-frozen and FFPE material. For TCR repertoire profiling, blood samples were analyzed as peripheral blood mononuclear cells. The data derive from a study of T cells in localized non-small cell lung cancer (dated by TCRdb to 2018 to 2020). About the study as a whole: T cell repertoires of a few hundred early-stage NSCLC patients were analyzed, with tumors being compared against uninvolved tumor-adjacent lungs. Of the NSCLC patients, about 130 were male and around 97 were female, and the mean age was approximately 69 years. The cohort comprised 236 treatment-naïve NSCLC patients with resected, localized lung tumors. The research as a whole found: Since the design was exploratory, TCR variables were selected using unadjusted p-values with no false-discovery rate correction. A median of approximately 57 of the top 100 tumor clones were detected in paired uninvolved adjacent lung, and 28 of these tumor clones were also found among the top 100 clones of the paired uninvolved adjacent lung. Because multi-region sequencing of the tumors was not done, intratumor heterogeneity could not be ruled out. The highest T cell clonality was observed in uninvolved tumor-adjacent lung, where clonality exceeded that of tumor, suggesting that antigenic responses were more focused in uninvolved tumor-adjacent lung. Higher T cell density in blood was associated with longer overall survival, whereas higher clonality in adjacent lung was associated with shorter survival.

As encoded in the germline V gene (reference sequence), CDR1 is LNHDA while CDR2 is SQIVND. Inclusive of the bounding cysteine and phenylalanine, the CDR3 is 12 residues long. Only the CDR3 DNA is retained, 36 bases long and in frame from the first base. From V the trimming removes 9 bases and from J it removes 3 bases, while the gene matches leave 4 bases of the junction unaccounted for. TCR beta CDR3 regions were sequenced from DNA using the immunoSEQ Assay. The authors processed their data as follows. To compute T cell density, TCR beta template counts were normalized to usable DNA, which was estimated by amplifying housekeeping genes. Using the preseqR package, richness was estimated by extrapolating to 120,000 templates for tissue samples and 400,000 templates for PBMC samples. Clonality was defined as one minus Pielou's evenness. Tissue-enriched TCRs were identified by differential abundance testing using productive amino-acid clonotypes, minimum total count 5 and alpha 0.1. The Jaccard Index and the Morisita Overlap Index were used to quantify repertoire overlap between compartments. GLIPH grouped TCR beta CDR3s together with public tetramer-defined viral CDR3s, and a viral motif had to include at least three viral sequences and show V-gene enrichment. Sourced from immuneACCESS, this table was stored by TCRdb with only in-frame sequences that have V and J called. A share of the clones is absent; for the studies checked, an unresolved V gene accounts for under half, and the remainder has no known explanation. That table supplies the V and J calls and clone size; D and trimming were determined from the DNA. The sample profile shows 20,000 to 30,000 clones; about 87% of them were found once. Around 9.9% of the sample goes to the ten largest clones.

This TCR derives from a woman aged 35 to 69 with stage III lung adenocarcinoma. The chain is made from TRBV19 and TRBJ1-2, and 7 bases in between align with TRBD1. The specimen was peripheral blood mononuclear cells, collected before any cancer treatment. CDR3 region: CASSDRDYGYTF. Here is the DNA: TGTGCCAGCAGCGACAGGGACTATGGCTACACCTTC.